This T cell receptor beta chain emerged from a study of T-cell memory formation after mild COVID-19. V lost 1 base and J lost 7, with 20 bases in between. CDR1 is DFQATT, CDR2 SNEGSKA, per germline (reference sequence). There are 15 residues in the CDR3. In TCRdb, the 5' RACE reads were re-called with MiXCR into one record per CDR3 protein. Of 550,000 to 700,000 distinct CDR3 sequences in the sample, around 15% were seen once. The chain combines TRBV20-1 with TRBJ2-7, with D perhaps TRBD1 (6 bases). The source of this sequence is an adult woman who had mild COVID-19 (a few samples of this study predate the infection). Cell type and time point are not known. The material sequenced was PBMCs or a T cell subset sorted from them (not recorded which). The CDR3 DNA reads TGCAGTGCTAGAGTGAGGGGGAGACCGACCGGGGAGCAGTACTTC. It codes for CSARVRGRPTGEQYF.